This T cell receptor beta chain came from a study of T cell clusters in autoimmune cytopenias. Per germline, CDR1 MNHEY and CDR2 SVGAGI. The CDR3 runs to 13 residues. Multiplex touch-down PCR amplified TRB using TRB-A and TRB-B pools in one tube. Each CDR3 protein gets one entry in TCRdb, which reprocessed the multiplex PCR reads and gives no DNA. This sample's clone table lists about 9,500 distinct CDR3 sequences. This clonotype is labeled medium-sized (0.01 to 0.1%) based on frequency. TRB was amplified from about 250 ng of peripheral blood genomic DNA per sample. The J gene is TRBJ2-7, the V gene TRBV6-5; no DNA is available, so the TRBD1 call from TCRdb remains unchecked. Sequencing was done on a sample of peripheral blood. This TCR was recovered from a human donor with an autoimmune cytopenia or autoimmune hepatitis (not recorded which). The CDR3 loop reads CASSYATGFEQYF.